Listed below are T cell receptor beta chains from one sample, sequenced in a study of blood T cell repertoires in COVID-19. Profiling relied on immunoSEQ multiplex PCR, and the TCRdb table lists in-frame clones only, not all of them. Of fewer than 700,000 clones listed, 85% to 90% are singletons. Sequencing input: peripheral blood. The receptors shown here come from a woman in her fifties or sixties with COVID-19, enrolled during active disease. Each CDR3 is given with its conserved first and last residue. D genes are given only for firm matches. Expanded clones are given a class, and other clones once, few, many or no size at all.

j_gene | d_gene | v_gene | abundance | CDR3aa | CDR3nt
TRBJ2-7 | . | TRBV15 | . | CATSRDGTEQYF | TGTGCCACCAGCAGAGATGGGACAGAGCAGTACTTC
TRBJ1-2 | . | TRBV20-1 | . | CSVPRGYGYTF | TGCAGTGTTCCCAGGGGCTATGGCTACACCTTC
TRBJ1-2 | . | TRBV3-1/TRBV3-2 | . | CASSALYGYTF | TGTGCCAGCAGCGCGCTATATGGCTACACCTTC
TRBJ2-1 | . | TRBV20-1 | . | CSASGGAAEEFF | TGCAGTGCTAGTGGGGGAGCTGCCGAGGAGTTCTTC
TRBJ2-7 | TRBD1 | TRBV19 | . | CASTPDRGGEQYF | TGTGCCAGTACCCCGGACAGGGGGGGCGAGCAGTACTTC
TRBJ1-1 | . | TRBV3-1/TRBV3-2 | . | CASSPKGAEAFF | TGTGCCAGCAGCCCTAAGGGGGCTGAAGCTTTCTTT
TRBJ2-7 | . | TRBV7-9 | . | CASSLVVEEQYF | TGTGCCAGCAGCTTGGTTGTCGAGGAGCAGTACTTC
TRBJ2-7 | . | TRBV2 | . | CASSEGHSSYEQYF | TGTGCCAGCAGTGAGGGGCACTCATCCTACGAGCAGTACTTC
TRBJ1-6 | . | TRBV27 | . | CASTPRGLSSPLHF | TGTGCCAGCACTCCCAGGGGTCTGTCTTCACCCCTCCACTTT
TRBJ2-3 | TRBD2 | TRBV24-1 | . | CATSDERGLSDTQYF | TGTGCCACCAGTGATGAGCGGGGGCTTTCAGATACGCAGTATTTT
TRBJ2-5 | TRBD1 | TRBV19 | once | CASSLPRGSQETQYF | TGTGCCAGTAGCCTCCCCAGGGGGTCCCAAGAGACCCAGTACTTC
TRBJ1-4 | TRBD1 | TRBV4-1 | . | CASSFTTGAGYNEKLFF | TGCGCCAGCAGCTTCACCACAGGGGCCGGATATAATGAAAAACTGTTTTTT
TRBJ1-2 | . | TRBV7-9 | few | CASSLAASSYGYTF | TGTGCCAGCAGCTTGGCTGCCAGTTCCTATGGCTACACCTTC
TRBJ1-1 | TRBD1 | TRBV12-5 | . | CASGSDRGGTEAFF | TGTGCTAGTGGTTCCGACAGGGGTGGCACTGAAGCTTTCTTT
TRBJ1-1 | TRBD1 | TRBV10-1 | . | CARGWDRAKNTEAFF | TGCGCCAGGGGGTGGGACAGGGCTAAAAACACTGAAGCTTTCTTT
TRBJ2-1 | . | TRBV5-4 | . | CASSLDAGATLNEQFF | TGTGCCAGCAGCTTGGATGCGGGGGCAACCCTCAATGAGCAGTTCTTC
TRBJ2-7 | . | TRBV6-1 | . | CASSERQDSYEQYF | TGTGCCAGCAGTGAAAGACAGGATTCCTACGAGCAGTACTTC
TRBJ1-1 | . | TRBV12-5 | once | CASGPNREGAFF | TGTGCTAGTGGTCCTAACAGGGAAGGAGCTTTCTTT
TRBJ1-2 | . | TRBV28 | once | CASSPSGGYGYTF | TGTGCCAGCAGTCCATCGGGGGGTTATGGCTACACCTTC
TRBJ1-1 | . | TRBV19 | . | CASSLGQKAGKAFF | TGTGCCAGTAGTTTGGGGCAAAAGGCGGGGAAAGCTTTCTTT
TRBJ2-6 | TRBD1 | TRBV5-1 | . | CASSSRAGTGGTGANVLTF | TGCGCCAGCAGCTCGCGAGCAGGGACAGGGGGGACTGGGGCCAACGTCCTGACTTTC
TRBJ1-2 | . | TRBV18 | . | CASSPDNTGYTF | TGTGCCAGCTCACCCGATAACACTGGCTACACCTTC
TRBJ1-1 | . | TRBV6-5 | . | CAGGGSMNTEAFF | TGTGCCGGGGGGGGGTCGATGAACACTGAAGCTTTCTTT
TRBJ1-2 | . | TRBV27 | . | CASSLAGAAGYTF | TGTGCCAGCAGTTTGGCAGGGGCGGCTGGCTACACCTTC
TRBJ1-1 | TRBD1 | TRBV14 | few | CASSSWTGGIVDTEAFF | TGTGCCAGCAGCTCATGGACAGGGGGCATAGTGGATACTGAAGCTTTCTTT
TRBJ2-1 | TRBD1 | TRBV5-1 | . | CASSPGTGGDEQFF | TGCGCCAGCAGCCCTGGGACAGGGGGGGATGAGCAGTTCTTC
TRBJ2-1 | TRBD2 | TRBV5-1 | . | CASSLDSGGFNEQFF | TGCGCCAGCAGCTTGGATAGCGGGGGGTTCAATGAGCAGTTCTTC
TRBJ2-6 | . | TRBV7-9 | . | CASSLSGISGANVLTF | TGTGCCAGCAGCCTATCAGGGATCTCTGGGGCCAACGTCCTGACTTTC
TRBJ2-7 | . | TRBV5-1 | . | CASSTRIEGEQYF | TGCGCCAGCAGCACCCGTATCGAGGGCGAGCAGTACTTC
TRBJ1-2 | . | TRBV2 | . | CASSEDLPGGYTF | TGTGCCAGCAGTGAAGACCTCCCGGGGGGCTACACCTTC
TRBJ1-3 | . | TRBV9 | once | CASSVSGGTGNTIYF | TGTGCCAGCAGCGTATCCGGGGGTACGGGAAACACCATATATTTT
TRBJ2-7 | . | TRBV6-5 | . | CASKADRDYYEQYF | TGTGCCAGCAAGGCGGACAGGGACTACTACGAGCAGTACTTC
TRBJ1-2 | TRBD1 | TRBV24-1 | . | CATSDPRKRDRAGYTF | TGTGCCACCAGTGATCCTCGTAAAAGGGACAGGGCTGGCTACACCTTC
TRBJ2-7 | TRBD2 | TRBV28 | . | CASSAPRASGGSGQYF | TGTGCCAGCAGTGCCCCCAGGGCTAGCGGGGGATCTGGGCAGTACTTC
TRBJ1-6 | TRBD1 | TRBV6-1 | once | CASSLTGVGSPLHF | TGTGCCAGCAGCCTGACAGGGGTGGGTTCACCCCTCCACTTT
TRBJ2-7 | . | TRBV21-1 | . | CASSGGQVPLHLPIEQYF | TGTGCCAGCAGCGGAGGACAGGTTCCTCTCCACCTACCTATCGAGCAGTACTTC
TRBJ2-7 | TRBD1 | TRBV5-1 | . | CASSFSGTGGVEQYF | TGCGCCAGCAGCTTTTCGGGGACAGGGGGAGTCGAGCAGTACTTC
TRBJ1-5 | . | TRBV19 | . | CASSWWRENQPQHF | TGTGCCAGTAGTTGGTGGAGAGAGAATCAGCCCCAGCATTTT
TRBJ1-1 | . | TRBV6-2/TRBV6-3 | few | CASSYDQDRQAFF | TGTGCCAGCAGTTACGATCAGGATAGACAAGCTTTCTTT
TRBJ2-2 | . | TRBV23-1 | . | CASRRLEARNGELFF | TGCGCCAGCAGGCGTCTGGAGGCGCGAAACGGGGAGCTGTTTTTT
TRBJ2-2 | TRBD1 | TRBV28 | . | CASRSGTGVTGELFF | TGTGCCAGCAGATCCGGGACAGGGGTGACCGGGGAGCTGTTTTTT
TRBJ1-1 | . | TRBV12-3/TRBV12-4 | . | CASRSGSGTEAFF | TGTGCCAGCAGATCAGGGTCAGGCACTGAAGCTTTCTTT
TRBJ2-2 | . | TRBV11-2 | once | CASSLRLDTGELFF | TGTGCCAGCAGCTTACGTCTAGACACCGGGGAGCTGTTTTTT
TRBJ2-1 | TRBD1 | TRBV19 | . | CASSIRRTGYNEQFF | TGTGCCAGTAGTATCCGGCGGACAGGCTACAATGAGCAGTTCTTC